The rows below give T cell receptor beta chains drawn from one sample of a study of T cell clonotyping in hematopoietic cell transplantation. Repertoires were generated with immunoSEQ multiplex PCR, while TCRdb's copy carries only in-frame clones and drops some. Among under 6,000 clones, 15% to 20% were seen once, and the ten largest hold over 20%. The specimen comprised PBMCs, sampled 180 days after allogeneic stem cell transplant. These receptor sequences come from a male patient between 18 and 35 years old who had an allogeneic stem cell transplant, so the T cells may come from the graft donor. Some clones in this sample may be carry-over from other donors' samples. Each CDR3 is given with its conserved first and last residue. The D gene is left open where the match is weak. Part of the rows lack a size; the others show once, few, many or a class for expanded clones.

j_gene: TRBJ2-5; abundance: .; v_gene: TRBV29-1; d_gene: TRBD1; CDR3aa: CSSYRGIGETQYF; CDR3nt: TGCAGCTCGTACAGGGGGATTGGAGAGACCCAGTACTTC
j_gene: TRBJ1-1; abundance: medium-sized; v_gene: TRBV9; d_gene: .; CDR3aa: CASSVVSRNTEAFF; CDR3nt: TGTGCCAGCAGCGTAGTGTCGAGGAACACTGAAGCTTTCTTT
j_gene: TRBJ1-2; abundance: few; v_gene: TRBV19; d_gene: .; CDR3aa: CASSIRTATGHGYTF; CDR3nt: TGTGCCAGTAGTATCCGGACAGCGACGGGTCATGGCTACACCTTC
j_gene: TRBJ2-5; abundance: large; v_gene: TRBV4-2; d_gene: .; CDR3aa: CASSQAAPGETQYF; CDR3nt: TGTGCCAGCAGCCAAGCCGCCCCGGGGGAGACCCAGTACTTC
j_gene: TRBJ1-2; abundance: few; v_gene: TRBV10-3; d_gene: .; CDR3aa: CAISRDYGYTF; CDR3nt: TGTGCCATCAGCAGAGACTATGGCTACACCTTC
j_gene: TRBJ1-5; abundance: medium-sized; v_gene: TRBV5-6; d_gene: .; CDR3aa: CASRFWGAVNQPQHF; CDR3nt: TGTGCCAGCAGATTCTGGGGGGCTGTGAATCAGCCCCAGCATTTT
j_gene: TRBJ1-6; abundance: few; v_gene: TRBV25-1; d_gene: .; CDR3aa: CASSVSGAYNSPLHF; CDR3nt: TGTGCCAGCAGCGTATCAGGGGCCTATAATTCACCCCTCCACTTT
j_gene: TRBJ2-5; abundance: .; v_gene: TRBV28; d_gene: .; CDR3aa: CASSVVAQETQYF; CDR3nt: TGTGCCAGCAGTGTCGTGGCCCAAGAGACCCAGTACTTC
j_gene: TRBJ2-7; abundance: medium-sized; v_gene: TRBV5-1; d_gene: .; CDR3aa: CASSLNSNNEQYF; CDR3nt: TGCGCCAGCAGCTTGAACAGTAACAACGAGCAGTACTTC
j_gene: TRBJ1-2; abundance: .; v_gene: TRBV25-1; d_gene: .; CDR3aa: CASSQMGETFDYGYTF; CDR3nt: TGTGCCAGCAGTCAAATGGGAGAAACTTTTGACTATGGCTACACCTTC
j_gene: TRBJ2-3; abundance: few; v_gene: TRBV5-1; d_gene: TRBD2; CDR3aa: CASSWEAGDTDTQYF; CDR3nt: TGCGCCAGCAGCTGGGAAGCGGGAGACACAGATACGCAGTATTTT
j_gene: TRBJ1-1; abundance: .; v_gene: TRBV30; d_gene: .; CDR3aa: CAWRERALNTEAFF; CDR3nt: TGTGCCTGGAGGGAAAGGGCCCTGAACACTGAAGCTTTCTTT
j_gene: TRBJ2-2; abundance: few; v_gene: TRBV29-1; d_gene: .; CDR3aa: CRPSSRGATGELFF; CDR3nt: TGCAGACCATCTTCCCGGGGGGCCACCGGGGAGCTGTTTTTT
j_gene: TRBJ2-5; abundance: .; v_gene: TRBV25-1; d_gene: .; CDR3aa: CASSELGEETQYF; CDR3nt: TGTGCCAGCAGTGAATTGGGAGAAGAGACCCAGTACTTC
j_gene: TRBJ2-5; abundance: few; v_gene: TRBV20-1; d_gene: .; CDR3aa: CSAQSPETQYF; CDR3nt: TGCAGTGCTCAATCCCCAGAGACCCAGTACTTC
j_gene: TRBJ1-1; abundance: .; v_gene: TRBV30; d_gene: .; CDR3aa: CTHGEQDTEAFF; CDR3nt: TGTACCCACGGGGAGCAAGACACTGAAGCTTTCTTT
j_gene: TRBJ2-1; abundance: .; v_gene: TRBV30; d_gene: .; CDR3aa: CAWTPNHNEQFF; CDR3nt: TGTGCCTGGACACCCAATCACAATGAGCAGTTCTTC
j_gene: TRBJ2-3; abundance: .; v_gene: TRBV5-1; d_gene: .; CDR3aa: CASSLEARVADTQYF; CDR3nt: TGCGCCAGCAGCTTGGAGGCCCGGGTGGCAGATACGCAGTATTTT
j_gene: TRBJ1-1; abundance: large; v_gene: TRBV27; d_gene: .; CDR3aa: CASSLPPPNTEAFF; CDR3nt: TGTGCCAGCAGCCTCCCACCCCCGAACACTGAAGCTTTCTTT
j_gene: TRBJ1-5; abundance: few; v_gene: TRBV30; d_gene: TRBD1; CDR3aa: CAWSLTGNQPQHF; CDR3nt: TGTGCCTGGAGTCTGACAGGGAATCAGCCCCAGCATTTT
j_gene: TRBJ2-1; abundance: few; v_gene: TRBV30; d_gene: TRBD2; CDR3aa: CAWSLPYTGGPGEQFF; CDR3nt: TGTGCCTGGAGCTTACCTTATACGGGGGGGCCAGGTGAGCAGTTCTTC
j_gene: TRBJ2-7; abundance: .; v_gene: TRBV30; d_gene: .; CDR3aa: CAWSVLGQNSYEQYF; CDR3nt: TGTGCCTGGAGTGTTCTCGGACAGAACTCCTACGAGCAGTACTTC
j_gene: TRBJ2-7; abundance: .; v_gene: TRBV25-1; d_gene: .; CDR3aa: CASMRDYEQYF; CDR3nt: TGTGCCAGCATGCGAGACTACGAGCAGTACTTC
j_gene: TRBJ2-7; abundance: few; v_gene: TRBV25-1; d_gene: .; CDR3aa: CASSVQGVDEQYF; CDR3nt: TGTGCCAGCAGTGTGCAGGGAGTGGACGAGCAGTACTTC
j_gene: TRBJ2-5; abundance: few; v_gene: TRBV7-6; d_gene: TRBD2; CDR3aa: CASSLEAGGLETQYF; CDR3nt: TGTGCCAGCAGCTTAGAAGCGGGGGGGCTTGAGACCCAGTACTTC
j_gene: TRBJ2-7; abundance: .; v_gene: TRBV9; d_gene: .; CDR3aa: CASSLAGDPLEQYF; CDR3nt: TGTGCCAGCAGCCTTGCCGGGGATCCCCTCGAGCAGTACTTC
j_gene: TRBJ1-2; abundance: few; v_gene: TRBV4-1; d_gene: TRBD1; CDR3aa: CASSPTGGNPYGYTF; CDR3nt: TGCGCCAGCAGCCCCACAGGGGGCAATCCCTATGGCTACACCTTC
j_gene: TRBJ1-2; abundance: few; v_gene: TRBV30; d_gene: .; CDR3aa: CAWSLLSYGYTF; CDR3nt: TGTGCCTGGAGTCTCCTCTCCTATGGCTACACCTTC
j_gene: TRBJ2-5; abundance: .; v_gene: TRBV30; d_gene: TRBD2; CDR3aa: CAWSRKGLAMETQYF; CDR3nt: TGTGCCTGGAGCCGTAAGGGACTAGCGATGGAGACCCAGTACTTC
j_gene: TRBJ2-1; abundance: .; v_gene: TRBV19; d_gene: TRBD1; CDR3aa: CASSIDGTAYNEQFF; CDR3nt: TGTGCCAGTAGTATAGATGGGACAGCCTACAATGAGCAGTTCTTC
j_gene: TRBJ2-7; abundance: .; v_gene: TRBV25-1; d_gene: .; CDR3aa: CASSFGGPGEQYF; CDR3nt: TGTGCCAGCAGTTTCGGGGGTCCGGGGGAGCAGTACTTC
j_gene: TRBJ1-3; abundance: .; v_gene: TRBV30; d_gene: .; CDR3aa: CAWSVGNTIYF; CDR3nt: TGTGCCTGGAGTGTGGGAAACACCATATATTTT
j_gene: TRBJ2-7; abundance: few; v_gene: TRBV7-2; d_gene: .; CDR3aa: CASSLVQQVAAYEQYF; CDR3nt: TGTGCCAGCAGCTTAGTCCAACAGGTCGCCGCCTACGAGCAGTACTTC
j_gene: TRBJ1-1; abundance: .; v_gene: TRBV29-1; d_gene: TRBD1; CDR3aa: CSVFSGGGGDTEAFF; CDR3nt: TGCAGCGTGTTTTCAGGGGGCGGCGGGGACACTGAAGCTTTCTTT
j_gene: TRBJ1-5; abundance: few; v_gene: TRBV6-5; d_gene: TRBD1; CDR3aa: CASRTGGRDQPQHF; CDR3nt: TGTGCCAGCAGAACAGGGGGTCGGGATCAGCCCCAGCATTTT
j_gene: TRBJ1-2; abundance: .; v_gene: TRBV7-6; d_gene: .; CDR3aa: CASSPRGLSYGYTF; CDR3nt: TGTGCCAGCAGCCCCAGGGGTCTCAGCTATGGCTACACCTTC
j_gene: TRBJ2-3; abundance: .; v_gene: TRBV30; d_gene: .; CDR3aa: CAWVERGDTQYF; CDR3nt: TGTGCCTGGGTAGAACGGGGGGATACGCAGTATTTT
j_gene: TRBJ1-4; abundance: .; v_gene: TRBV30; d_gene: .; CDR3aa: CAWSVIREKLFF; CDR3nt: TGTGCCTGGAGTGTTATTCGTGAAAAACTGTTTTTC
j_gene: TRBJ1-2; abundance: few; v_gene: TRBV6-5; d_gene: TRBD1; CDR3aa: CASRPPGQGNYGYTF; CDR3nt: TGTGCCAGCCGCCCCCCGGGACAGGGCAACTATGGCTACACCTTC
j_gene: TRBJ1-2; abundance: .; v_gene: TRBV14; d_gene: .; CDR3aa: CASSQVAGADGYTF; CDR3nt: TGTGCCAGCAGCCAAGTTGCAGGGGCGGATGGCTACACCTTC
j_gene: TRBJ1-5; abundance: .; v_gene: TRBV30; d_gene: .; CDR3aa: CAWSKVASNQPQHF; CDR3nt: TGTGCCTGGAGCAAGGTTGCCAGCAATCAGCCCCAGCATTTT
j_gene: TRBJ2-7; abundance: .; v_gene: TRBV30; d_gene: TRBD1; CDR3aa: CAWNGGQSYEQYF; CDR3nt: TGTGCCTGGAATGGGGGACAGTCCTACGAGCAGTACTTC
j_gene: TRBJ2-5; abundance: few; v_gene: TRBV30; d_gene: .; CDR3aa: CACHRWVQETQYF; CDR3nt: TGTGCCTGCCACCGGTGGGTACAAGAGACCCAGTACTTC
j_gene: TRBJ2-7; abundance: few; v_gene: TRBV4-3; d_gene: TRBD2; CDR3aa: CASSQEGVAGPYGQYF; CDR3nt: TGCGCCAGCAGCCAAGAAGGGGTAGCGGGACCCTACGGGCAGTACTTC
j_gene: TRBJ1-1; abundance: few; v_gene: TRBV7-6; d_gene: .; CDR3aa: CASSPPLTGMNTEAFF; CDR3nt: TGTGCCAGCAGCCCCCCTCTCACAGGGATGAACACTGAAGCTTTCTTT
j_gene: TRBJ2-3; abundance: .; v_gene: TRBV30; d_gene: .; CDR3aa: CALKRGAPTDTQYF; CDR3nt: TGTGCCTTAAAGAGGGGAGCCCCCACAGATACGCAGTATTTT
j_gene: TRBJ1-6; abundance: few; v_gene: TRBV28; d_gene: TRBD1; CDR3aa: CATNWGTGPNSPLHF; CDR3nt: TGTGCCACCAATTGGGGGACAGGGCCTAATTCACCCCTCCACTTT
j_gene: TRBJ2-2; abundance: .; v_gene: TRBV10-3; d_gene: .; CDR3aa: CAISVQGANTGELFF; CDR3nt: TGTGCCATCTCGGTACAGGGAGCGAACACCGGGGAGCTGTTTTTT
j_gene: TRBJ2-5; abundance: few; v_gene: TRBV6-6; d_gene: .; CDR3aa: CASSVGPYQETQYF; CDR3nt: TGTGCCAGCAGTGTAGGGCCGTACCAAGAGACCCAGTACTTC
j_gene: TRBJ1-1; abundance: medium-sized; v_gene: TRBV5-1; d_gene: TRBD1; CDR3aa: CASSSGQPNTEAFF; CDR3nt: TGCGCCAGCAGCTCGGGACAGCCTAACACTGAAGCTTTCTTT
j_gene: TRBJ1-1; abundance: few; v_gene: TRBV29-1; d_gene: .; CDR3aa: CSVVEVNTEAFF; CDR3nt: TGCAGCGTTGTCGAGGTGAACACTGAAGCTTTCTTT
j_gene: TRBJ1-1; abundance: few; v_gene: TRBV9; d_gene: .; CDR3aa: CASSVVGQREAFF; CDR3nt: TGTGCCAGCAGCGTAGTCGGACAGCGTGAAGCTTTCTTT
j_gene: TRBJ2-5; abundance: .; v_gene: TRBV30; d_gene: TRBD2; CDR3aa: CAWSEGLAGGPGETQYF; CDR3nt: TGTGCCTGGAGTGAAGGACTAGCGGGGGGGCCGGGAGAGACCCAGTACTTC
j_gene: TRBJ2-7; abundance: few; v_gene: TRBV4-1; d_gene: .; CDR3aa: CASSLDRTAYEQYF; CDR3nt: TGCGCCAGCAGCCTTGACCGGACAGCTTACGAGCAGTACTTC
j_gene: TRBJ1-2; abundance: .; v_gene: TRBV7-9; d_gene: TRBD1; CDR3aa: CASSLGTENTYGYTF; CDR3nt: TGTGCCAGCAGCCTCGGGACAGAGAACACCTATGGCTACACCTTC
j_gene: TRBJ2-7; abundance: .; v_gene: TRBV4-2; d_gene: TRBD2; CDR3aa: CASSQWGGTYDEQYF; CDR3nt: TGTGCCAGCAGCCAATGGGGGGGGACGTACGACGAGCAGTACTTC
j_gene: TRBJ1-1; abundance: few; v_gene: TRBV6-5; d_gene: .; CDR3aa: CASTSSGITEAFF; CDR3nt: TGTGCCAGCACCTCTTCGGGGATAACTGAAGCTTTCTTT